This record looks at one T cell receptor beta chain sequence and its context. Measured with immunoSEQ multiplex PCR; TCRdb has only the in-frame clones, and not every one. The sample yields 300,000 to 350,000 clones, 80% to 90% seen once. The data belong to a study of Ad26.COV2.S vaccination and SARS-CoV-2 variants. This CDR3 contains 15 residues. V was clipped by 0 bases and J by 5 bases, with 11 bases between them. Germline V gives CDR1 SGHKS, CDR2 YYEKEE (reference sequence). The treatment was: about 20 received Ad26.COV2.S at low or high dose, single or two shots; five or six received placebo; per-sample allocation not given. Collection of the samples took place on day 63 after the first injection of vaccine or placebo.

The chain combines TRBV5-5 with TRBJ2-2, with a tentative D call TRBD2 (6 bases). The sequencing used peripheral blood, collected in a trial of Ad26.COV2.S vaccine versus placebo. The origin of this receptor is a person between 18 and 59 years old who received the Ad26.COV2.S COVID-19 vaccine or a placebo. CDR3 DNA: TGTGCCAGCAGCTTGGTCGGTCGGGGGACCGGGGAGCTGTTTTTT. Translation gives CASSLVGRGTGELFF.